These T cell receptor beta chains were read from a single sample in a study of OX40 agonist ivuxolimab in advanced cancers. Produced via immunoSEQ multiplex PCR; TCRdb's table is partial and in-frame only. This sample has about 11,000 clones, with roughly 76% found just once. This specimen was CD4+ or CD8+ T cells sorted from blood, taken in a trial of the OX40 agonist ivuxolimab. These receptors were taken from an adult with an advanced solid tumor such as melanoma, head and neck, liver or kidney cancer. Each CDR3 is given with its conserved first and last residue. Clone size appears in some rows only: once, few, many, or a class for an expanded clone.

size	V	J	CDR3
medium-sized	TRBV4-3	TRBJ2-7	CASSQELSSAPHEQYF
.	TRBV27	TRBJ2-1	CASSFLQGQGVREQFF
once	TRBV11-2	TRBJ1-2	CASSTRAGTAYGYTF
.	TRBV11-2	TRBJ2-7	CASSSPAGRGLSYEQYF
.	TRBV19	TRBJ2-1	CASSTTSGDYNEQFF
.	TRBV27	TRBJ2-1	CASSFTGTGNNEQFF
.	TRBV7-8	TRBJ2-2	CASSFGRVWDTGELFF
.	TRBV10-3	TRBJ1-3	CASREGWNSGNTIYF
.	TRBV6-5	TRBJ2-7	CASSYSGSSYEQYF
.	TRBV11-2	TRBJ2-6	CASSLIYSGANVLTF
.	TRBV27	TRBJ1-5	CASSFGPDQPQHF
.	TRBV29-1	TRBJ2-1	CSVDYPGTSGQYNEQFF
.	TRBV29-1	TRBJ2-7	CSGGQGTGRYYEQYF
.	TRBV27	TRBJ2-6	CASRSSGTGANVLTF
.	TRBV6-5	TRBJ2-1	CASSYSRSGGNEQFF
.	TRBV19	TRBJ1-4	CASRNTVGDWTNEKLFF
once	TRBV6-5	TRBJ2-2	CASSYSWGRNTGELFF
.	TRBV6-5	TRBJ2-2	CASSYSGAGGELFF
.	TRBV2	TRBJ1-6	CASILSSPLHF
.	TRBV19	TRBJ1-2	CASSNRGDPNYGYTF
.	TRBV12-2	TRBJ2-1	CASSSLASSYNEQFF